Presented here are 12 T cell receptor beta chains from one specimen sequenced in a study of T cell responses to AZD1222 COVID-19 vaccine. This table comes from immunoSEQ multiplex PCR, and its TCRdb copy is limited to in-frame clones, with some not included. The sample consists of 130,000 to 150,000 clones, roughly nine tenths of them appearing once. The sample in question was peripheral blood, obtained on day 0 of AZD1222 vaccination. These receptors all come from an adult in good health.

J is TRBJ2-3 and V is TRBV7-2, with D perhaps TRBD2 (6 bases). This CDR3 spans 15 amino acids. V lost 3 bases and J 4 bases, leaving 14 bases between the germline ends. CDR1 and CDR2 from the germline V gene are SGHTA and FQGNSA. CDR3: CASSFKREVADTQYF. The CDR3 DNA reads as TGTGCCAGCAGCTTTAAGAGGGAGGTCGCAGATACGCAGTATTTT.

The V gene is TRBV10-3, the J gene TRBJ1-1; TRBD1 aligns across 9 bases. J gave up 4 bases and V 6 bases, and 6 bases lay outside the gene matches. The V gene's germline CDR1 is ENHRY and CDR2 SYGVKD. This CDR3 region has 14 residues. CDR3 residues: CAISRDRESTEAFF. CDR3 coding DNA: TGTGCCATCAGCCGGGACAGGGAGTCCACTGAAGCTTTCTTT.

The V gene is TRBV11-3, the J gene TRBJ1-1, with D perhaps matching TRBD1 (5 bases). The germline V and J ends were trimmed by 4 bases and 3 bases, with 9 bases remaining between them. Germline CDR1 reads SGHNT; CDR2 reads YENEEA. The CDR3 sequence is 13 residues long. The CDR3 loop reads CASSSGLHTEAFF. As DNA, the CDR3 is TGTGCCAGCAGCTCGGGACTGCACACTGAAGCTTTCTTT. The full variable domain, completed using reference TRBV11-3 and TRBJ1-1, is EAGVVQSPRYKIIEKKQPVAFWCNPISGHNTLYWYLQNLGQGPELLIRYENEEAVDDSQLPKDRFSAERLKGVDSTLKIQPAELGDSAVYLCASSSGLHTEAFFGQGTRLTVV.

The chain combines TRBV4-3 with TRBJ2-4, with TRBD1 identical over 7 bases. CDR1 is LGHNA, CDR2 YSLEER, per germline. This CDR3 is 16 amino acids long. J gave up 7 bases and V 0 bases, and 9 bases lay outside the gene matches. CDR3 sequence: CASSQDLEGGRNIQYF. CDR3 in DNA: TGCGCCAGCAGCCAAGATCTCGAAGGGGGCAGGAACATTCAGTACTTC.

This rearrangement joins TRBV7-2 to TRBJ2-2; D might be TRBD1 or TRBD2, each matching 5 bases. The CDR3 is 16 amino acids. In germline, CDR1 is SGHTA, CDR2 FQGNSA. V was cut by 2 bases and J by 2 bases, with 12 bases left in between. As DNA, the CDR3 is TGTGCCAGCAGCTTATCACGGGGCCTTAACACCGGGGAGCTGTTTTTT. Its translation: CASSLSRGLNTGELFF.

The chain links TRBV4-3 to TRBJ1-6; D ambiguous. Germline-derived CDR1 and CDR2 are LGHNA and YSLEER. V lost 3 bases, J lost 7 bases, and 13 bases lay in between. This CDR3 is 15 amino acids long. CDR3 loop: CASSHPQEPNSPLHF. The CDR3 region has the DNA TGCGCCAGCAGCCATCCCCAGGAACCGAATTCACCCCTCCACTTT.

The chain carries TRBV11-3 and TRBJ1-1, with 10 bases that match TRBD1. Losses at the gene ends were 2 bases for V and 9 bases for J; bases not matched to a gene: 6. The length of the CDR3 is 14 residues. CDR1 is SGHNT and CDR2 is YENEEA in the germline V gene. CDR3 DNA: TGTGCCAGCAGCTTAAGGGGACAGGGGATCAAAGCTTTCTTT. Translating it yields CASSLRGQGIKAFF.

This CDR3 reads CASSQAQGDLSGNTIYF. In DNA form, the CDR3 reads TGTGCCAGCAGCCAAGCTCAGGGGGACCTCTCTGGAAACACCATATATTTT. The gene calls are TRBV3-1 (or the pseudogene TRBV3-2) and TRBJ1-3; 7 nucleotides line up with TRBD1. This CDR3 contains 17 residues. From germline, CDR1 is LGHDT and CDR2 YNNKEL (reference sequence). Losses at the gene ends were 1 base for V and 0 bases for J; bases not matched to a gene: 6.

The chain combines TRBV19 with TRBJ2-7; D is perhaps TRBD1 or TRBD2 (5 bases each). CDR3 length: 15 residues. With 7 bases removed from V and 0 bases from J, the gap between germline ends came to 16 bases. Germline V gene data show CDR1 as LNHDA and CDR2 as SQIVND (reference sequence). CDR3 sequence: CASIGWRGASYEQYF. CDR3 sequence (DNA): TGTGCCAGTATAGGGTGGCGAGGGGCCTCCTACGAGCAGTACTTC.

This chain connects TRBV19 to TRBJ2-7; 9 nucleotides agree with TRBD2. The CDR3 loop spans 15 amino acids. Germline V gene data show CDR1 as LNHDA and CDR2 as SQIVND (reference sequence). V gave up 7 bases and J gave up 0 bases; unmatched junction bases: 7. In nucleotides, the CDR3 is TGTGCCAGTACCCGTAGCGGGGGAAGCTCCTACGAGCAGTACTTC. It yields the protein CASTRSGGSSYEQYF.

V and J are TRBV20-1 and TRBJ1-2; D possibly corresponds to TRBD1 (6 bases). The CDR3 extends over 15 amino acids. V lost 3 bases to trimming and J lost 3 bases, with 17 bases between them. Per germline, CDR1 DFQATT and CDR2 SNEGSKA (reference sequence). CDR3 loop: CSASSGGKSYYGYTF. The CDR3, as DNA: TGCAGTGCTAGTTCGGGGGGCAAGTCGTACTATGGCTACACCTTC.

V gene TRBV19 combines with J gene TRBJ1-2, with TRBD1 matching over 10 bases. Losses at the gene ends were 6 bases for V and 4 bases for J; bases not matched to a gene: 14. The CDR3 runs 17 residues. Per the germline V gene, CDR1 is LNHDA and CDR2 is SQIVND (reference sequence). The CDR3 DNA is TGTGCCAGTAGAAACCCCTCTAAGACAGGGGGCAGCTATGGCTACACCTTC. Residues: CASRNPSKTGGSYGYTF.